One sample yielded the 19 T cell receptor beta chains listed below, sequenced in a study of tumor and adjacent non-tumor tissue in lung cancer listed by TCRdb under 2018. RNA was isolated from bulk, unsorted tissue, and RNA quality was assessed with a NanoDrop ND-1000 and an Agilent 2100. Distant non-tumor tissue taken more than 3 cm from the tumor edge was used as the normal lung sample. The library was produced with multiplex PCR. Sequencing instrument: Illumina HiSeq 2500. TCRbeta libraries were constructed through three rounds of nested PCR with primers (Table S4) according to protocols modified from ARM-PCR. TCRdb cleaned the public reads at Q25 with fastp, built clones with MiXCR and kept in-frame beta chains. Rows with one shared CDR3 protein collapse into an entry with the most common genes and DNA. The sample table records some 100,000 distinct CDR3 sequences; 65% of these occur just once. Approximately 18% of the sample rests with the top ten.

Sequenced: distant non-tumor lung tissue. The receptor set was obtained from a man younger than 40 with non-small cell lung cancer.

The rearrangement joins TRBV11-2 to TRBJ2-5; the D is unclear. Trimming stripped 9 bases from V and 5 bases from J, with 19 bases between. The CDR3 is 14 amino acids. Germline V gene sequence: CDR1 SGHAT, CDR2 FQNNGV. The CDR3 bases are TGTGCCAGTATCTTAGATCCCCGATTTGAGACCCAGTACTTC. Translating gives CASILDPRFETQYF. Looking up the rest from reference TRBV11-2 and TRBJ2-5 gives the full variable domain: EAGVAQSPRYKIIEKRQSVAFWCNPISGHATLYWYQQILGQGPKLLIQFQNNGVVDDSQLPKDRFSAERLKGVDSTLKIQPAKLEDSAVYLCASILDPRFETQYFGPGTRLLVL.

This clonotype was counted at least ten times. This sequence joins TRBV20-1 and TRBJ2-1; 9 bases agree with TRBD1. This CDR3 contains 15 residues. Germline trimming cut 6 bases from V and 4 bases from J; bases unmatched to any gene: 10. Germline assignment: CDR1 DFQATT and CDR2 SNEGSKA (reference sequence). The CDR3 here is CSASARDRVYNEQFF. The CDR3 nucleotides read TGCAGTGCGTCGGCCCGGGACAGGGTGTACAATGAGCAGTTCTTC.

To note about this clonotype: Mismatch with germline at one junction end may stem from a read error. This chain's CDR3 is CASSFEGGATSEKLFF. CDR3 coding DNA: TGTGCCAGTAGTTTTGAAGGGGGCGCAACTAGTGAAAAACTGTTTTTT. This chain uses TRBV12-3 or TRBV12-4 with TRBJ1-4; 7 bases are a match to TRBD1. This CDR3 has 16 residues.

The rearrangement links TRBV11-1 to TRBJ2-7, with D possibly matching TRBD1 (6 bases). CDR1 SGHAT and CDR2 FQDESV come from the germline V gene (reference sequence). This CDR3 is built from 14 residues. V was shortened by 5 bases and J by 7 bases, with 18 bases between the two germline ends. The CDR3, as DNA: TGTGCCAGCAGCCTTACAGGGAGCAACTATGAGCAGTACTTC. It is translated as CASSLTGSNYEQYF.

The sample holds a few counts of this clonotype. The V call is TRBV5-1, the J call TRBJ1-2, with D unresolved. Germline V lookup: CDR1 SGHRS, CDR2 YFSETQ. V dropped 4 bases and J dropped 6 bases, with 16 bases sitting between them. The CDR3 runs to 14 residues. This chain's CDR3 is CASSPSSGLNGYTF. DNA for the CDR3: TGCGCCAGCAGCCCCTCGTCAGGTCTGAATGGCTACACCTTC.

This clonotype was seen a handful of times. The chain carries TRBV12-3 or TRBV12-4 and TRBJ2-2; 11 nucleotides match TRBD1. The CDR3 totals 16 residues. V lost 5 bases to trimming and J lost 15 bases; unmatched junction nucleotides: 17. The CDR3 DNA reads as TGTGCCAGCAGTACCGGGACAGGGGGTGGTACCGGGGGGTTGTTTTTT. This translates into CASSTGTGGGTGGLFF.

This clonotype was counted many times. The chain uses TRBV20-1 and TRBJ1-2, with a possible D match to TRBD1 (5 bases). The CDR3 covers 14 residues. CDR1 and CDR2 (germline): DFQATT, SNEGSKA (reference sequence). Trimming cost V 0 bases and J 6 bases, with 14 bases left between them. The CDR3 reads CSARDKGLGDGYTF. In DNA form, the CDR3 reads TGCAGTGCTAGAGATAAAGGCCTAGGGGATGGCTACACCTTC.

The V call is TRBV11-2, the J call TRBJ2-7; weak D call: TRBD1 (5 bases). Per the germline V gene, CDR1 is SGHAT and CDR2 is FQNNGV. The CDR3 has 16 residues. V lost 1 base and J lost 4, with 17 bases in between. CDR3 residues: CASSLGSEWGRYEQYF. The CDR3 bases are TGTGCCAGCAGCTTAGGGTCAGAATGGGGCCGGTACGAGCAGTACTTC.

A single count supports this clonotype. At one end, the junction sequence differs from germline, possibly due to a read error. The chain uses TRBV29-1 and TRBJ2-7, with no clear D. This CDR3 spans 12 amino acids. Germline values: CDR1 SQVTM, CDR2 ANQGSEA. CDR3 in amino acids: CSVEVWAYEQYF. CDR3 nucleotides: TGCAGCGTTGAAGTGTGGGCATACGAGCAGTATTTC.

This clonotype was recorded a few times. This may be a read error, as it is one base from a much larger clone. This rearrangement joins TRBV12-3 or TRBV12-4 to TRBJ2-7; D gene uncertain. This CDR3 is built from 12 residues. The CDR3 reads CASRGPGYKQYF. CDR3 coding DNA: TGTGCCAGCAGGGGCCCCGGCTACAAGCAGTACTTC.

The CDR3 DNA reads TGTGCCAACATTCACCTGGGACAGGGGAGGTCACCCCTCCACTTT. Translation gives CANIHLGQGRSPLHF. V and J are TRBV6-2 or TRBV6-3 and TRBJ1-6, with TRBD1 matching 10 bases. The germline gives CDR1 MNHEY, CDR2 SVGEGT. The CDR3 totals 15 residues. The V and J ends lost 10 bases and 10 bases, in that order; junction bases with no gene match: 13.

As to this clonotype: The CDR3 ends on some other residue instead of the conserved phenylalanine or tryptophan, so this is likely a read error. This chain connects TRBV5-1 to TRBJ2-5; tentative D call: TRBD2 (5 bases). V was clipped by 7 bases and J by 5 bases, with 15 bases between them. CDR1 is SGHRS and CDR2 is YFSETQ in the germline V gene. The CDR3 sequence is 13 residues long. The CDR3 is CASVSGIGETQYL. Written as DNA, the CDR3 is TGCGCCAGCGTATCGGGGATCGGTGAGACCCAGTACTTA.

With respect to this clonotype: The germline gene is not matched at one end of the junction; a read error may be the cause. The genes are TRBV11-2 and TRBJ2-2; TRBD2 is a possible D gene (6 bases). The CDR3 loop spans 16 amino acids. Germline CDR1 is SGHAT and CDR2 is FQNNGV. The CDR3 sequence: CASTPWGEAPTEELFF. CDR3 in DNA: TGTGCGAGCACGCCCTGGGGGGAGGCGCCCACCGAGGAGCTGTTTTTT. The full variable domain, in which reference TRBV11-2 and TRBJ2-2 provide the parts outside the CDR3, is EAGVAQSPRYKIIEKRQSVAFWCNPISGHATLYWYQQILGQGPKLLIQFQNNGVVDDSQLPKDRFSAERLKGVDSTLKIQPAKLEDSAVYLCASTPWGEAPTEELFFGEGSRLTVL.

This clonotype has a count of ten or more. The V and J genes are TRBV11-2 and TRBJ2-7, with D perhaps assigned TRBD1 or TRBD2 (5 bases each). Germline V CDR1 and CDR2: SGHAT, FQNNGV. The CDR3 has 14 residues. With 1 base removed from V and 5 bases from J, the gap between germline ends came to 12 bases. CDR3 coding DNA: TGTGCCAGCAGCTTAGCTTTCCGGGGCCACGAGCAGTACTTC. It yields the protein CASSLAFRGHEQYF.

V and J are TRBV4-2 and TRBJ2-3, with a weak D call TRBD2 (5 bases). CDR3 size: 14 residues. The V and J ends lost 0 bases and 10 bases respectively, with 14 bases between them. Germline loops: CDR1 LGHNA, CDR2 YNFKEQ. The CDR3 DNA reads TGTGCCAGCAGCCAAGATGTGCTAGAGGGTTCGCAGTATTTT. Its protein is CASSQDVLEGSQYF.

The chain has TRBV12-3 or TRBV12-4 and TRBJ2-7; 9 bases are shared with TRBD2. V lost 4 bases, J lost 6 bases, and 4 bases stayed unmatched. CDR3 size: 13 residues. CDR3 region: CASSWGLASEQYF. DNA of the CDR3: TGTGCCAGCAGTTGGGGACTAGCCAGCGAGCAGTACTTC.

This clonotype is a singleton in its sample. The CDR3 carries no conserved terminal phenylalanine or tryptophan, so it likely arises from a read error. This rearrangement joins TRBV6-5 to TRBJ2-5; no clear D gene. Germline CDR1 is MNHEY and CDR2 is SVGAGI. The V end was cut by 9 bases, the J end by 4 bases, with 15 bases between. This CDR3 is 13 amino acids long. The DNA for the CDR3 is TGTGCCAGTTGTTACTCGAAGGGAGAGACCCAGTACTCC. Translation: CASCYSKGETQYS.

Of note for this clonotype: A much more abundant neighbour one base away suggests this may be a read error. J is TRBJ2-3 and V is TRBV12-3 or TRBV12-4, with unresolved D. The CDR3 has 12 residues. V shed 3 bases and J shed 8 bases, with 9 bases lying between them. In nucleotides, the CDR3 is TGTGCCAGCAGTTTGCTCATTGTTACGCAGTATTTT. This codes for CASSLLIVTQYF.

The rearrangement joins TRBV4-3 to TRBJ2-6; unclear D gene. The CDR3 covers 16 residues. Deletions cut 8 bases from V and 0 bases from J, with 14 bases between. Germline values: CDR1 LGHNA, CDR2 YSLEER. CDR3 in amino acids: CASDQEFVSGANVLTF. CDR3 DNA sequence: TGCGCCAGCGACCAAGAATTCGTCTCTGGGGCCAACGTCCTGACTTTC.